Presented here are 27 T cell receptor beta chains from one specimen sequenced in a study of T cells in tuberculosis. Using immunoSEQ multiplex PCR, the repertoire was profiled, and TCRdb retains in-frame clones only, with some absent. The sample comprises about 28,000 clones, roughly 90% of which are singletons, and under 8% rests with the top ten. The sample comprised PBMCs. These receptors were collected from a donor between 5 and 29 years old with latent tuberculosis or without tuberculosis infection.

The chain has TRBV9 and TRBJ2-7; 10 positions match TRBD2. The CDR3 is made up of 16 amino acids. The germline CDR1 and CDR2 sequences are SGDLS and YYNGEE. The J segment lost 2 bases and the V segment lost 4 bases, leaving 9 bases of the junction unmatched. CDR3 DNA: TGTGCCAGCAGCACAGCATCCACTAGCGGGGCCTACGAGCAGTACTTC. Translating gives CASSTASTSGAYEQYF.

CDR3 in DNA: TGCGCCAGCAGCCAGCGACAGGGTAGCGAGCAGTACTTC. Its protein is CASSQRQGSEQYF. V gene TRBV4-1 combines with J gene TRBJ2-7, with 7 bases fitting TRBD1. Trimming took 3 bases from V and 6 from J; bases not matched to a gene: 5. Per germline, CDR1 MGHRA and CDR2 YSYEKL. This CDR3 is built from 13 residues.

The chain combines TRBV10-1 with TRBJ2-7, with TRBD2 matching over 8 bases. The CDR3 is 13 residues long. From germline, CDR1 is WNHNN and CDR2 SYGVQD (reference sequence). The CDR3: CGPREVGSYEQYF. The DNA for the CDR3 is TGCGGGCCGCGGGAGGTGGGCTCCTACGAGCAGTACTTC.

This clone has more than one count but fewer than ten. The gene calls are TRBV5-1 and TRBJ2-2; possible D gene TRBD2, 6 bases. The V and J ends lost 4 bases and 6 bases respectively, with 13 bases between them. The V gene's germline CDR1 is SGHRS and CDR2 YFSETQ. The CDR3 spans 14 residues. This CDR3 is CASSGTLSPGELFF. Written as DNA, the CDR3 is TGCGCCAGCAGCGGGACTCTCTCTCCCGGGGAGCTGTTTTTT.

This clone was seen a few times. The chain employs TRBV6-5 and TRBJ2-2; D might be TRBD1 (6 bases). V was cut by 9 bases and J by 1 base, with 12 bases left in between. The CDR3 runs to 14 residues. The germline CDR1 and CDR2 sequences are MNHEY and SVGAGI. CDR3 bases: TGTGCCAGTACCGGGACAAGGAACACCGGGGAGCTGTTTTTT. Encoded protein: CASTGTRNTGELFF.

This clone has a single count. The chain carries TRBV2 and TRBJ1-1; D is unresolved. V was cut by 3 bases and J by 3 bases, with 14 bases left in between. The CDR3 has 15 amino acids. Germline V CDR1 and CDR2: SNHLY, FYNNEI. In DNA, the CDR3 is TGTGCCAGCAGTGATCAGGAGGCGCGGGACACTGAAGCTTTCTTT. Protein product: CASSDQEARDTEAFF. The whole variable domain, filled in from reference TRBV2 and TRBJ1-1, reads EPEVTQTPSHQVTQMGQEVILRCVPISNHLYFYWYRQILGQKVEFLVSFYNNEISEKSEIFDDQFSVERPDGSNFTLKIRSTKLEDSAMYFCASSDQEARDTEAFFGQGTRLTVV.

The V call is TRBV19, the J call TRBJ2-2, with 9 bases identical to TRBD1. There are 19 residues in the CDR3. Germline values: CDR1 LNHDA, CDR2 SQIVND (reference sequence). The ends lost 4 bases at V and 1 base at J; junction bases unmatched: 13. Written as DNA, the CDR3 is TGTGCCAGTAGTAAAGGGACAGGGAAGAGGGGGGTGAACACCGGGGAGCTGTTTTTT. As protein: CASSKGTGKRGVNTGELFF.

This chain connects TRBV6-6 to TRBJ1-3; 7 positions match TRBD1. Per germline, CDR1 MNHNY and CDR2 SVGAGI (reference sequence). Trimming took 4 bases from V and 1 from J; bases not matched to a gene: 7. This CDR3 comprises 16 residues. The DNA of the CDR3 is TGTGCCAGCAGTTTTACAGGGGTGGGGTCTGGAAACACCATATATTTT. The encoded protein is CASSFTGVGSGNTIYF.

This chain joins TRBV29-1 and TRBJ1-1; tentative D call: TRBD1 (6 bases). Germline values: CDR1 SQVTM, CDR2 ANQGSEA. V gave up 7 bases and J gave up 0 bases, with 12 bases separating them. The CDR3 length is 13 residues. In DNA form, the CDR3 reads TGCAGCGCGGACAGCCTGATGAACACTGAAGCTTTCTTT. It specifies CSADSLMNTEAFF.

V is TRBV7-8 and J is TRBJ1-4; D is uncertain. V was pared by 10 bases and J by 5 bases, with 14 bases between. This CDR3 has 13 residues. The germline CDR1 and CDR2 sequences are SGHVS and FQNEAQ. CDR3 loop: CATRMGRNEKLFF. The CDR3 bases are TGTGCCACCCGCATGGGGAGAAATGAAAAACTGTTTTTT.

The count of this clone is one. The chain recombines TRBV5-1 with TRBJ2-3; 13 bases are shared with TRBD2. The ends lost 0 bases at V and 1 base at J; junction bases unmatched: 8. The germline gives CDR1 SGHRS, CDR2 YFSETQ. CDR3 size: 19 residues. In nucleotides, the CDR3 is TGCGCCAGCAGCTTGGGGACTAGCGGGGGCCTCTGGGGCACAGATACGCAGTATTTT. This sequence encodes CASSLGTSGGLWGTDTQYF.

This rearrangement joins TRBV9 to TRBJ1-6; D may be TRBD1 (5 bases). CDR1 is SGDLS, CDR2 YYNGEE, per germline. CDR3 length: 14 residues. Trimming removed 6 bases at V and 9 bases at J, with 16 bases between. CDR3 nucleotide sequence: TGTGCCAGCAACCACGGGGGGGAACGTTCACCCCTCCACTTT. It codes for CASNHGGERSPLHF.

The chain recombines TRBV2 with TRBJ1-3; D is undetermined. Germline V gene data show CDR1 as SNHLY and CDR2 as FYNNEI. The germline V and J ends were trimmed by 4 bases and 4 bases, with 17 bases remaining between them. The CDR3 length is 16 residues. DNA of the CDR3: TGTGCCAGCAGTGTACGACTGGTCGGGATGGGAAACACCATATATTTT. This encodes CASSVRLVGMGNTIYF.

The chain employs TRBV7-3 and TRBJ2-5, with D possibly matching TRBD2 (6 bases). V lost 5 bases, J lost 1 base, and 14 bases lay in between. The CDR3 contains 15 residues. Looked up from germline, CDR1 is SGHTA and CDR2 is FQGTGA. The CDR3 sequence: CASSPHRDSQETQYF. In DNA form, the CDR3 reads TGTGCCAGCAGCCCCCATCGGGACTCCCAAGAGACCCAGTACTTC.

The genes are TRBV4-3 and TRBJ2-5; TRBD2 might be the D (5 bases). V lost 1 base and J lost 0, with 12 bases in between. This CDR3 has 16 residues. CDR1 is LGHNA, CDR2 YSLEER, per germline. The CDR3 loop reads CASSQGDRRNQETQYF. The CDR3 bases are TGCGCCAGCAGCCAAGGGGATAGGAGGAACCAAGAGACCCAGTACTTC.

This chain uses TRBV5-8 with TRBJ1-1; 7 bases are shared with TRBD1. Germline CDR1 SGHTS, CDR2 YDEGEE. The CDR3 loop spans 15 amino acids. J gave up 1 base and V 6 bases, and 9 bases lay outside the gene matches. The CDR3 is CASNRRDRRNTEAFF. As DNA, the CDR3 is TGTGCCAGCAACCGCAGGGACAGAAGGAACACTGAAGCTTTCTTT.

The gene calls are TRBV5-6 and TRBJ2-1; unclear D gene. CDR1 is SGHDT, CDR2 YYEEEE, per germline. This CDR3 is 15 amino acids long. Deletions cut 6 bases from V and 5 bases from J, with 18 bases between. CDR3 loop: CASTRPRGRNNEQFF. CDR3 DNA sequence: TGTGCCAGCACCCGGCCCCGCGGCAGAAACAATGAGCAGTTCTTC.

The sample holds a few counts of this clone. This chain joins TRBV7-2 and TRBJ1-5, with TRBD1 identical over 9 bases. V lost 1 base to trimming and J lost 4 bases; unmatched junction nucleotides: 11. The CDR3 spans 18 residues. CDR1 is SGHTA and CDR2 is FQGNSA in the germline V gene. This CDR3 reads CASSLEGTGIRPNQPQHF. For the CDR3, the DNA is TGTGCCAGCAGCTTAGAGGGGACAGGGATCAGGCCGAATCAGCCCCAGCATTTT.

The chain carries TRBV18 and TRBJ1-1; possibly TRBD1 for D (6 bases). Germline values: CDR1 KGHSH, CDR2 LQKENI. The CDR3 is 16 amino acids. V lost 0 bases and J 0 bases, leaving 11 bases between the germline ends. The CDR3 coding sequence is TGTGCCAGCTCACCACCACAGGGAATAATGAACACTGAAGCTTTCTTT. Protein sequence: CASSPPQGIMNTEAFF.

The chain employs TRBV12-5 and TRBJ1-2; TRBD1 matches 8 bases. This CDR3 comprises 16 residues. The J segment lost 4 bases and the V segment lost 1 base, leaving 8 bases of the junction unmatched. CDR1 is LGHNT and CDR2 is FRNRAP in the germline V gene. CDR3 region: CASGLALLTGAYGYTF. DNA of the CDR3: TGTGCTAGTGGTTTGGCCCTATTGACAGGGGCCTATGGCTACACCTTC.

This clone was observed once. The chain has TRBV28 and TRBJ1-6; tentatively, D is TRBD1 (6 bases). The CDR3 is 20 residues long. V was clipped by 6 bases and J by 4 bases, with 28 bases between them. Per the germline V gene, CDR1 is MDHEN and CDR2 is SYDVKM. The CDR3 DNA follows: TGTGCCAGCAGCCGAAAATCACAGGGCCTCCTTAAACGTTATAATTCACCCCTCCACTTT. It codes for CASSRKSQGLLKRYNSPLHF.

This chain joins TRBV27 and TRBJ2-5; tentatively, D is TRBD1 (5 bases). The CDR3 consists of 14 residues. V was clipped by 2 bases and J by 3 bases, with 10 bases between them. Germline V lookup: CDR1 MNHEY, CDR2 SMNVEV (reference sequence). The DNA for the CDR3 is TGTGCCAGCAGTTTAGTCGGACAAAAAGAGACCCAGTACTTC. Its protein product is CASSLVGQKETQYF.

In the case of this clone: This likely comes from a read error, as the CDR3 has no conserved phenylalanine or tryptophan at its end. The limits of the CDR3 on the DNA are not certain, so only TCRdb's listed CDR3 is given. The chain combines TRBV28 with TRBJ1-2; TRBD1, the table's D call, was not compared with the DNA. The CDR3 sequence runs 11 residues, both termini included. The germline V gene has CDR1 MDHEN and CDR2 SYDVKM. Here the CDR3 reads CASSFEMGQGV.

The chain combines TRBV28 with TRBJ1-2; no reliable D call. CDR3 length equals 15 residues. CDR1 and CDR2 from the germline V gene are MDHEN and SYDVKM. The germline V and J ends were trimmed by 7 bases and 6 bases, with 21 bases remaining between them. This chain's CDR3 is CASNPDSGGVNGYTF. CDR3 in DNA: TGTGCCAGCAACCCTGACTCGGGCGGGGTGAATGGCTACACCTTC.

This rearrangement joins TRBV28 to TRBJ2-3, with D maybe TRBD2 (6 bases). With 3 bases removed from V and 3 bases from J, the gap between germline ends came to 19 bases. Germline lookup yields CDR1 MDHEN and CDR2 SYDVKM. The CDR3 extends over 17 amino acids. This CDR3 reads CASSFSGPLGLTDTQYF. Here the CDR3 DNA reads TGTGCCAGCAGTTTTAGCGGTCCTCTGGGACTGACAGATACGCAGTATTTT.

The rearrangement links TRBV27 to TRBJ1-6; 8 bases are a match to TRBD1. From germline, CDR1 is MNHEY and CDR2 SMNVEV (reference sequence). Trimming took 5 bases from V and 3 from J; bases not matched to a gene: 9. The CDR3 extends over 17 amino acids. The CDR3 DNA is TGTGCCAGCAGTCCACAGACAGGGGTGGGCTATAATTCACCCCTCCACTTT. Translating gives CASSPQTGVGYNSPLHF.

The V call is TRBV15, the J call TRBJ1-6; D gene uncertain. The CDR3 is 14 amino acids. V was pared by 2 bases and J by 6 bases, with 8 bases between. The germline V gene encodes CDR1 LNHNV and CDR2 YYDKDF (reference sequence). CDR3 bases: TGTGCCACCAGCAGAAACGGAGGTAATTCACCCCTCCACTTT. Its translation: CATSRNGGNSPLHF.